This T cell receptor (beta chain) came from a study of OX40 agonist ivuxolimab in advanced cancers. Study-level background: Administration of intravenous ivuxolimab to patients occurred every 2 weeks at 0.01 to 10 mg/kg. There were three patients with partial responses, one having hepatocellular carcinoma and two cutaneous melanoma. The study's findings and limits: Among the nonresponders, some also had low normalized T-cell clonal expansion.

Baseline was the first blood sampling point, followed by cycle 4 day 1 and cycle 7 day 1. Produced via immunoSEQ multiplex PCR; TCRdb's table is partial and in-frame only. The table includes roughly 80,000 clones, roughly 91% detected once. CDR3 length: 15 residues. Looked up from germline, CDR1 is SGHTA and CDR2 is FQGTGA. V shed 1 base and J 6 bases; nucleotides not matched to a gene: 6. With regard to this clone: Its antigen is unknown.

The material sequenced was CD4+ or CD8+ T cells sorted from blood, taken in a trial of the OX40 agonist ivuxolimab. The chain links TRBV7-3 to TRBJ2-5; TRBD2 aligns across 9 bases. This receptor was taken from an adult with an advanced solid tumor such as melanoma, head and neck, liver or kidney cancer. This CDR3 is CASSLKAGGPKTQYF. For the CDR3, the DNA is TGTGCCAGCAGCTTAAAGGCGGGAGGGCCAAAGACCCAGTACTTC.